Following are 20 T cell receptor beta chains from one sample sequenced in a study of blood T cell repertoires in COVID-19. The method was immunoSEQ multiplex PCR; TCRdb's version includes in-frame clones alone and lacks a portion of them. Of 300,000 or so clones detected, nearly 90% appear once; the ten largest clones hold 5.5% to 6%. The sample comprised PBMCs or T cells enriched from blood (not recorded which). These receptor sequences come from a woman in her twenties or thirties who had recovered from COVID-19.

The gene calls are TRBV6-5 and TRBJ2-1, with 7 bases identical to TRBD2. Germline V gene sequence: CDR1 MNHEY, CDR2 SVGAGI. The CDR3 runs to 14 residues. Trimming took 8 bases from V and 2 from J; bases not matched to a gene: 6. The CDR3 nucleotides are TGTGCCAGCTATCGCGGGGGAGCCTACAATGAGCAGTTCTTC. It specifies CASYRGGAYNEQFF.

The CDR3 nucleotides read TGTGCCACCAGCAGAGACGGGGACAGCTCCTACGAGCAGTACTTC. Translation gives CATSRDGDSSYEQYF. The rearrangement uses TRBV15 and TRBJ2-7, with 7 bases aligning to TRBD1. V lost 0 bases and J lost 0; bases outside the gene matches: 2. The CDR3 has 15 amino acids. The germline V gene has CDR1 LNHNV and CDR2 YYDKDF (reference sequence).

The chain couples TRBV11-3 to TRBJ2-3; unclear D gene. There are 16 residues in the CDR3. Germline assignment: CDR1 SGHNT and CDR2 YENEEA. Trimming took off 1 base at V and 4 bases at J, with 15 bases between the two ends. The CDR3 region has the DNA TGTGCCAGCAGCTTAGTATTCCGGGTACCGGCAGATACGCAGTATTTT. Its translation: CASSLVFRVPADTQYF.

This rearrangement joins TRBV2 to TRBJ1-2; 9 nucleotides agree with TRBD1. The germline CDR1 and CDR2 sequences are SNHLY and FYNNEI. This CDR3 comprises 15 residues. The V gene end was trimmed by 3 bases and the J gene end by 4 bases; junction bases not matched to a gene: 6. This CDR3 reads CASSEGQGHSYGYTF. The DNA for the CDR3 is TGTGCCAGCAGTGAGGGACAGGGACACTCCTATGGCTACACCTTC.

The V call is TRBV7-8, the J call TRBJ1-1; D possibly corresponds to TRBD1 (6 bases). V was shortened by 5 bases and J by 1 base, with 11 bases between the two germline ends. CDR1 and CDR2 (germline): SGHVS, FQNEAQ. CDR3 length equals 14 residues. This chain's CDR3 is CASSPGTPNTEAFF. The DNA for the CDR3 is TGTGCCAGCAGCCCAGGGACACCGAACACTGAAGCTTTCTTT.

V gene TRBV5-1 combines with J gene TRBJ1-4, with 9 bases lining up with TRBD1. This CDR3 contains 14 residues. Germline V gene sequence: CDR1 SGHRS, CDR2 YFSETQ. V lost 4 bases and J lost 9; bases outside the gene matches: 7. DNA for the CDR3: TGCGCCAGCAGCAAAGGGACAGGGATAAAAAAACTGTTTTTT. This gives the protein CASSKGTGIKKLFF.

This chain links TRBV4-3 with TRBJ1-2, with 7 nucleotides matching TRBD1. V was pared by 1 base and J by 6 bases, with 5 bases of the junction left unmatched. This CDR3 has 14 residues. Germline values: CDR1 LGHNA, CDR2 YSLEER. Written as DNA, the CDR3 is TGCGCCAGCAGCCAAGGAACAGGGACAGATGGCTACACCTTC. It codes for CASSQGTGTDGYTF.

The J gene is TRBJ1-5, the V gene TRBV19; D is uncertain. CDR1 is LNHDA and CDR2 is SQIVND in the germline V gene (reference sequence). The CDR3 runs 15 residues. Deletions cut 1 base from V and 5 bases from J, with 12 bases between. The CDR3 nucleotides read TGTGCCAGTAGTATAGGCGCGACAATGTATCAGCCCCAGCATTTT. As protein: CASSIGATMYQPQHF. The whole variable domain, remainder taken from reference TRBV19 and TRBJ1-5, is DGGITQSPKYLFRKEGQNVTLSCEQNLNHDAMYWYRQDPGQGLRLIYYSQIVNDFQKGDIAEGYSVSREKKESFPLTVTSAQKNPTAFYLCASSIGATMYQPQHFGDGTRLSIL.

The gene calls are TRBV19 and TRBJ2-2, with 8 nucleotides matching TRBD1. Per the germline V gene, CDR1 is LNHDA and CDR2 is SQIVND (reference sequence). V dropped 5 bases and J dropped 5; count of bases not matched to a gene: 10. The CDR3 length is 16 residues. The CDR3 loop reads CASSPGITGGTGELFF. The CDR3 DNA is TGTGCCAGTAGTCCCGGGATTACAGGGGGTACCGGGGAGCTGTTTTTT. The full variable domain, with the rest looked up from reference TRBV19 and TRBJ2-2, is DGGITQSPKYLFRKEGQNVTLSCEQNLNHDAMYWYRQDPGQGLRLIYYSQIVNDFQKGDIAEGYSVSREKKESFPLTVTSAQKNPTAFYLCASSPGITGGTGELFFGEGSRLTVL.

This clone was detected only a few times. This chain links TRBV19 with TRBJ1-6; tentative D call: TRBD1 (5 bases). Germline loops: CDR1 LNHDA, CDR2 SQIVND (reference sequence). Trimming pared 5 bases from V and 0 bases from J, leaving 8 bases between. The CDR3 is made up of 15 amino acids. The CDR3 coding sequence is TGTGCCAGTAGTTACAGGAGCTCCTATAATTCACCCCTCCACTTT. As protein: CASSYRSSYNSPLHF.

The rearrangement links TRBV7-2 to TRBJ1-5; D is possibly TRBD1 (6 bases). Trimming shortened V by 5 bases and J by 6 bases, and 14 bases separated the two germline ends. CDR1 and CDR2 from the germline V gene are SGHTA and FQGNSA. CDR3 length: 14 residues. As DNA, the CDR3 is TGTGCCAGCAGCCTACAGGGTAGTAGTCAGCCCCAGCATTTT. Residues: CASSLQGSSQPQHF.

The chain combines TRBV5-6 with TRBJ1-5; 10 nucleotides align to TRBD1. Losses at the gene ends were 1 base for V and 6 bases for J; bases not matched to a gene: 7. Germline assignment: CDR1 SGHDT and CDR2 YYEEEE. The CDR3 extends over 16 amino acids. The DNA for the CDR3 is TGTGCCAGCAGCTTGTTATCGACAGGGGGCCTTCAGCCCCAGCATTTT. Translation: CASSLLSTGGLQPQHF.

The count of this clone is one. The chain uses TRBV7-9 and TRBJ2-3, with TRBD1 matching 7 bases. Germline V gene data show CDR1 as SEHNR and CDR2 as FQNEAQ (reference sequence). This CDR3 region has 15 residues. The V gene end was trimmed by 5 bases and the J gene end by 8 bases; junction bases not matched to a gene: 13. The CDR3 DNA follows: TGTGCCAGCAGCACGAGACAGGGAGTCTCAGGTACGCAGTATTTT. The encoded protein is CASSTRQGVSGTQYF.

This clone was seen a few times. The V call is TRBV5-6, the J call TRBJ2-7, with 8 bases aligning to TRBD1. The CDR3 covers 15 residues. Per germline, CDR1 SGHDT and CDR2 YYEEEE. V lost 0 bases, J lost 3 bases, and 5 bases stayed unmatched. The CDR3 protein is CASSLAQGAIYEQYF. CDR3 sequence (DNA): TGTGCCAGCAGCTTGGCCCAGGGGGCGATCTACGAGCAGTACTTC.

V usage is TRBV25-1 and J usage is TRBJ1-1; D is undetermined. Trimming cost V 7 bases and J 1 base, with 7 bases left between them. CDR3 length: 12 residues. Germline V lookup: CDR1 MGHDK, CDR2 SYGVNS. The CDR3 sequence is CASMRGNTEAFF. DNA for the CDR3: TGTGCCAGCATGAGAGGGAACACTGAAGCTTTCTTT.

CDR3 nucleotides: TGCGCCAGCAGCAGTCGACATAACACCGGGGAGCTGTTTTTT. Translated, it gives CASSSRHNTGELFF. The V call is TRBV4-1, the J call TRBJ2-2; D is unresolved. CDR1 is MGHRA, CDR2 YSYEKL, per germline. The V end lost 5 bases, the J end lost 2 bases, and 9 bases lay between the germline ends. The CDR3 consists of 14 residues.

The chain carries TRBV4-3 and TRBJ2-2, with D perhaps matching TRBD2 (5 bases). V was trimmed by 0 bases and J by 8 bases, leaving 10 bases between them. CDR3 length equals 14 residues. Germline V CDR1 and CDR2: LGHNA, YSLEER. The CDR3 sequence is CASSQEGLAGELFF. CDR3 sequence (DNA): TGCGCCAGCAGCCAAGAAGGACTGGCTGGGGAGCTGTTTTTT.

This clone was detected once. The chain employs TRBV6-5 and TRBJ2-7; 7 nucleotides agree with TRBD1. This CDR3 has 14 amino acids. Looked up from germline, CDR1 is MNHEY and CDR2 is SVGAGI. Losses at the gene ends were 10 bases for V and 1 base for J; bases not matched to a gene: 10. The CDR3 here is CATRTGDSSYEQYF. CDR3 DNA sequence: TGTGCCACCAGGACCGGGGACAGTTCCTACGAGCAGTACTTC.

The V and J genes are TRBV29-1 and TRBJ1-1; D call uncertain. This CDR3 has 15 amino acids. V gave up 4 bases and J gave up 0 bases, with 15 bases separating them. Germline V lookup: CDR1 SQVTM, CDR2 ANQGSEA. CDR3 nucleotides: TGCAGCGTTGCCGACGGGATTTGGATGAACACTGAAGCTTTCTTT. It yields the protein CSVADGIWMNTEAFF.

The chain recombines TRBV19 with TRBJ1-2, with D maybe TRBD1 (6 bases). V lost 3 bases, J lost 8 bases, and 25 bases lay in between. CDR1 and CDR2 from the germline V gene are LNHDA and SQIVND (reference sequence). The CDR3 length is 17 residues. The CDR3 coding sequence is TGTGCCAGTAGTATGTTTTCGGACAGTCCTAACTCCAACGGCTACACCTTC. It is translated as CASSMFSDSPNSNGYTF.